The clone carrying this TCR beta chain was seen once. Data came from immunoSEQ multiplex PCR; TCRdb stores just in-frame clones and leaves some out. The table has tens of thousands of clones, just over 90% seen once; the top ten hold around 0.2%. The sample belongs to a study of T cell changes during pregnancy in multiple sclerosis. With 8 bases clipped from V and 6 bases from J, the junction kept 7 bases outside the gene matches. The CDR3 is 13 residues long. CDR1 is SQVTM and CDR2 is ANQGSEA in the germline V gene. The TCR comes from a female donor with multiple sclerosis, enrolled in a pregnancy study. Sequencing was performed on CD4+ T cells from peripheral blood mononuclear cells, taken before pregnancy. The gene calls are TRBV29-1 and TRBJ2-2; 9 nucleotides align to TRBD1. The CDR3 sequence is CSCWDRVAGELFF. CDR3 bases: TGCAGCTGCTGGGACAGGGTGGCCGGGGAGCTGTTTTTT.